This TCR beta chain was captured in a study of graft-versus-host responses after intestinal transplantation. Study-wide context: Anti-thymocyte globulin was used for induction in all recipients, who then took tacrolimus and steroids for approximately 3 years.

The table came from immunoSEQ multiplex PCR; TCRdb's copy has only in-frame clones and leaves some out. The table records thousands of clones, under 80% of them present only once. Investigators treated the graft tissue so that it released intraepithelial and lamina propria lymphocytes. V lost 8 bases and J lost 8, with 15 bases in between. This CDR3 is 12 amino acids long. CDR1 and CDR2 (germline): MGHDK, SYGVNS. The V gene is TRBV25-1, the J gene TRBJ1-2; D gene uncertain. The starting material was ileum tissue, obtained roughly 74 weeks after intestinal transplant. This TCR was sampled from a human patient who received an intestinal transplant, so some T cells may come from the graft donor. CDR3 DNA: TGTGCCAGCCAATATGGGGAGAGAGGCTACACCTTC. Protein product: CASQYGERGYTF.